This T cell receptor beta chain was sequenced for a study of CD8+ T cells in alopecia areata. Treatment here: oral pan-JAK inhibitor, 5-10 mg twice daily. The sequencing template was cDNA reverse transcribed from extracted RNA. Method: immunoSEQ multiplex PCR; TCRdb's copy keeps in-frame clones and lacks some. The data show about 200,000 clones, roughly 50% seen once. This receptor was obtained from a human donor with alopecia areata. Source: CD4+ T cells sorted from blood, taken at week 24, from a patient treated with tofacitinib.

CDR3 in amino acids: CSVDVGGSEAFF. CDR3 coding DNA: TGCAGCGTCGATGTGGGGGGTTCTGAAGCTTTCTTT. The chain employs TRBV29-1 and TRBJ1-1; D is perhaps TRBD1 (5 bases). This CDR3 spans 12 amino acids. Germline values: CDR1 SQVTM, CDR2 ANQGSEA. V was clipped by 6 bases and J by 6 bases, with 14 bases between them.